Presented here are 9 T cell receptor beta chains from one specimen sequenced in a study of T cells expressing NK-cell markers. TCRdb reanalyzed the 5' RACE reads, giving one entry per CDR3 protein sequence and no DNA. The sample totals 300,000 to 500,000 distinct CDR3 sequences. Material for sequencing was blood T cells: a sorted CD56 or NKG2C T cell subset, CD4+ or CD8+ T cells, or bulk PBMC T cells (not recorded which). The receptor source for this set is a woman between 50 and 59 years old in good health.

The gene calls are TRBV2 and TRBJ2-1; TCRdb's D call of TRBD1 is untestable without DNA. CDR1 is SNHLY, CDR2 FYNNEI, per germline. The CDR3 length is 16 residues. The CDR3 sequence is CASSAGTTTEYNEQFF.

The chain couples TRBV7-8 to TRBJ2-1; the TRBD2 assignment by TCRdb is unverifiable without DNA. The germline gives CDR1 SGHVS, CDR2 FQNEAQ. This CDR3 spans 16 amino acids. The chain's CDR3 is CASSREVASGGLSQFF.

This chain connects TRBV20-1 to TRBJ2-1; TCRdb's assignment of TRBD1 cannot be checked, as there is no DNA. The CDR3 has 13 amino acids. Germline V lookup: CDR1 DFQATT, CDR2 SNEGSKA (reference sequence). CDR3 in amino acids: CSARDLSLGEQFF.

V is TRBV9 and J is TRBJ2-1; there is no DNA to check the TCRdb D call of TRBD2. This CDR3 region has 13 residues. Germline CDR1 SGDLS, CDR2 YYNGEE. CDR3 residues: CASSVVSGGEQFF.

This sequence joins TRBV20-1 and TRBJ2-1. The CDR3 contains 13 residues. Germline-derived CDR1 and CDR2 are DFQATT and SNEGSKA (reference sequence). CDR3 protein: CSARVQWSDEQFF.

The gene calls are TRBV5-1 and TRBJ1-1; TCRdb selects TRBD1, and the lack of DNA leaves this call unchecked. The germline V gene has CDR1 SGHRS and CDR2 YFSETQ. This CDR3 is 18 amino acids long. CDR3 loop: CASSLAAPTGLLHTEAFF. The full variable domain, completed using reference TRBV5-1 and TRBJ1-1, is KAGVTQTPRYLIKTRGQQVTLSCSPISGHRSVSWYQQTPGQGLQFLFEYFSETQRNKGNFPGRFSGRQFSNSRSEMNVSTLELGDSALYLCASSLAAPTGLLHTEAFFGQGTRLTVV.

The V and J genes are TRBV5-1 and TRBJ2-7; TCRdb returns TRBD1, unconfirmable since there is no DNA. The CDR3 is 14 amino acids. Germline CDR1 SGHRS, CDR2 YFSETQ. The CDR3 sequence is CASSGSGGSGEQYF. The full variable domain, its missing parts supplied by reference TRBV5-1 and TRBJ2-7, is KAGVTQTPRYLIKTRGQQVTLSCSPISGHRSVSWYQQTPGQGLQFLFEYFSETQRNKGNFPGRFSGRQFSNSRSEMNVSTLELGDSALYLCASSGSGGSGEQYFGPGTRLTVT.

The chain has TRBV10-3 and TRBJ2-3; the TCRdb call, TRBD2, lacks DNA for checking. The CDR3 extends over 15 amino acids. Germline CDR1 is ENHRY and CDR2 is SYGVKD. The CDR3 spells CAIRRTSGYTDTQYF.

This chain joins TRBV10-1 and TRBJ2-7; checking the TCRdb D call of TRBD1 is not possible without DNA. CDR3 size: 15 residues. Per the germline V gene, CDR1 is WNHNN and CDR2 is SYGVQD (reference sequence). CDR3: CASSDQGGAIYEQYF.